This T cell receptor (beta chain) was observed in a study of blood T cells in healthy people across ages. The people who gave samples were healthy Caucasians from Russia, aged about 6 to 100. Isolation of PBMCs gave at least 6.5 million cells per sample. Then a second PCR, running roughly 7 to 11 cycles, was carried out with a sample-barcoded 5' primer and a J-beta primer mix. Each sample yielded at least 2.5 million CDR3-containing paired-end reads. TCRdb ran MiXCR on the 5' RACE reads and lists one entry per CDR3 protein. The repertoire has roughly 900,000 distinct CDR3 sequences, about 28% of them found once; the top ten carry 17%. This clonotype came up a few times. Its antigen is unidentified. Possible read error: a much larger clone is one base away. In germline, CDR1 is KGHSH, CDR2 LQKENI. Unmatched junction bases numbered 20, after V lost 3 bases and J lost 11 bases. This CDR3 has 17 residues.

General study results and limits: Long-lived and aged donors differed, with more naive CD4+ cells and higher diversity in the long-lived.

The J gene is TRBJ2-5, the V gene TRBV18; 8 positions match TRBD2. Material for sequencing was blood. This TCR came from an elderly woman in good health. The CDR3 loop reads CASSPPRGRAGATEQYF. The CDR3 DNA sequence: TGTGCCAGCTCACCGCCCCGAGGGCGAGCGGGGGCGACGGAGCAGTACTTC. The whole variable domain, filled in from reference TRBV18 and TRBJ2-5, reads NAGVMQNPRHLVRRRGQEARLRCSPMKGHSHVYWYRQLPEEGLKFMVYLQKENIIDESGMPKERFSAEFPKEGPSILRIQQVVRGDSAAYFCASSPPRGRAGATEQYFGPGTRLLVL.